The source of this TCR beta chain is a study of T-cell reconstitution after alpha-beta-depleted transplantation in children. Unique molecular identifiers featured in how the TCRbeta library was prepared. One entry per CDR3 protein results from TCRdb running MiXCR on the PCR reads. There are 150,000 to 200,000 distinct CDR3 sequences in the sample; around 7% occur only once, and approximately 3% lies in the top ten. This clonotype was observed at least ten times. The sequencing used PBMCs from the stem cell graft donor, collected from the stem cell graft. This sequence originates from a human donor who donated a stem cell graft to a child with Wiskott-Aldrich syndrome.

This CDR3 reads CASSLAGVLGYGYTF. The CDR3 DNA reads as TGCGCCAGCAGCTTGGCAGGGGTCTTAGGGTATGGCTACACCTTC. The chain combines TRBV5-1 with TRBJ1-2; tentative D call: TRBD1 (6 bases). Germline V lookup: CDR1 SGHRS, CDR2 YFSETQ. The CDR3 sequence is 15 residues long. V lost 0 bases to trimming and J lost 5 bases, with 14 bases between them. Drawing the rest from reference TRBV5-1 and TRBJ1-2, the complete variable domain is KAGVTQTPRYLIKTRGQQVTLSCSPISGHRSVSWYQQTPGQGLQFLFEYFSETQRNKGNFPGRFSGRQFSNSRSEMNVSTLELGDSALYLCASSLAGVLGYGYTFGSGTRLTVV.